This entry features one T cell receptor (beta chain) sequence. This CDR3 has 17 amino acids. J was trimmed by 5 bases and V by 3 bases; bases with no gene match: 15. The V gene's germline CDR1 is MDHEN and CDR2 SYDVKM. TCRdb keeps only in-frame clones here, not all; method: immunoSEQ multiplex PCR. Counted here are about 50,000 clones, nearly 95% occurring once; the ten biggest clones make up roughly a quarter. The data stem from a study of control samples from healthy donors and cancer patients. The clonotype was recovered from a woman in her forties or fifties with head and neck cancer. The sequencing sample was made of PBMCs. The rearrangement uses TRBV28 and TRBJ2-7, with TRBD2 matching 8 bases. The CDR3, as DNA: TGTGCCAGCAGTTTTCCCCGACGGAGAGCGGGAGCCCACGAGCAGTACTTC. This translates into CASSFPRRRAGAHEQYF. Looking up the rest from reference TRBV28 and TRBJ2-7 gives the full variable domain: DVKVTQSSRYLVKRTGEKVFLECVQDMDHENMFWYRQDPGLGLRLIYFSYDVKMKEKGDIPEGYSVSREKKERFSLILESASTNQTSMYLCASSFPRRRAGAHEQYFGPGTRLTVT.